What follows are 15 T cell receptor beta chains derived from one specimen sequenced in a study of CD8 T cells in ankylosing spondylitis. TCRdb reprocessed the 5' RACE reads with MiXCR, giving one entry per CDR3 protein. The profile shows about 96,000 distinct CDR3 sequences, about 27% of them singletons. The sample consisted of blood, either unsorted or a sorted T cell fraction (not recorded which). The receptors shown here come from a male donor with ankylosing spondylitis or in good health (not recorded which).

The sample holds many counts of this clonotype. The rearrangement uses TRBV7-9 and TRBJ2-1; D tentatively reads TRBD1 or TRBD2 (5 bases each). The CDR3 loop spans 13 amino acids. V lost 3 bases, J lost 3 bases, and 6 bases lay in between. Germline loops: CDR1 SEHNR, CDR2 FQNEAQ (reference sequence). The chain's CDR3 is CASSFGGYNEQFF. CDR3 DNA: TGTGCCAGCAGCTTTGGGGGCTACAATGAGCAGTTCTTC.

A word on this clonotype: Being one base from a much bigger clone, this may be a read error. The chain couples TRBV7-3 to TRBJ2-3; D uncertain. The germline gives CDR1 SGHTA, CDR2 FQGTGA. The CDR3 covers 14 residues. Trimming left V 5 bases short and J 1 base short, with 10 bases between. The CDR3 is CASSPGPGTDTQYF. The CDR3 nucleotides read TGTGCCAGCAGCCCCGGACCGGGCACAGATACGCAGTATTTT.

This clonotype turned up a few times. This chain connects TRBV6-5 to TRBJ1-2; D gene unclear. The CDR3 covers 14 residues. Trimming left V 6 bases short and J 0 bases short, with 11 bases between. Germline CDR1 reads MNHEY; CDR2 reads SVGAGI. The CDR3 DNA is TGTGCCAGCAGATACACAGACGCTAACTATGGCTACACCTTC. Encoded protein: CASRYTDANYGYTF.

This clonotype was observed many times. The chain carries TRBV7-2 and TRBJ1-5; 7 nucleotides match TRBD1. CDR1 and CDR2 (germline): SGHTA, FQGNSA. The J segment lost 14 bases and the V segment lost 1 base, leaving 14 bases of the junction unmatched. The CDR3 totals 15 residues. CDR3 loop: CASSLVGGALGWEHF. As DNA, the CDR3 is TGTGCCAGCAGCTTAGTAGGGGGCGCTTTGGGGTGGGAGCATTTT.

This clonotype was counted many times. One junction end disagrees with the germline gene, perhaps due to a read error. The chain is built from TRBV20-1 and TRBJ2-1; the D gene is possibly TRBD2 (6 bases). The length of the CDR3 is 16 residues. The V gene's germline CDR1 is DFQATT and CDR2 SNEGSKA (reference sequence). CDR3 sequence: CSATLGRLGRQPSPWF. CDR3 bases: TGCAGTGCTACTTTGGGTCGGTTGGGGAGGCAGCCATCCCCCTGGTTC.

The chain couples TRBV29-1 to TRBJ2-1; either TRBD1 or TRBD2 may fit D (5 bases each). The V end lost 4 bases, the J end lost 7 bases, and 23 bases lay between the germline ends. Per the germline V gene, CDR1 is SQVTM and CDR2 is ANQGSEA. The CDR3 loop spans 16 amino acids. This chain's CDR3 is CSVVGWSGRGLNEQFF. The CDR3 DNA sequence: TGCAGCGTTGTGGGTTGGTCGGGAAGGGGATTAAATGAGCAGTTCTTC.

The V and J genes are TRBV5-6 and TRBJ1-1; possibly TRBD1 for D (6 bases). Trimming left V 1 base short and J 6 bases short, with 13 bases between. The CDR3 is made up of 14 amino acids. Germline V lookup: CDR1 SGHDT, CDR2 YYEEEE. CDR3 coding DNA: TGTGCCAGCAGCTTGTTGCAGGGGTTTTCTGAAGCTTTCTTT. Amino acid sequence: CASSLLQGFSEAFF.

This clonotype was picked up many times. The chain is built from TRBV12-3 or TRBV12-4 and TRBJ1-1, with D unclear. The V gene lost 1 base and the J gene lost 4 bases, with 4 bases spanning the gap. The CDR3 length is 12 residues. This CDR3 reads CASSLGATEAFF. In nucleotides, the CDR3 is TGTGCCAGCAGTTTAGGAGCCACTGAAGCTTTCTTT.

The gene calls are TRBV20-1 and TRBJ1-5, with unresolved D. Germline CDR1 reads DFQATT; CDR2 reads SNEGSKA (reference sequence). The CDR3 has 13 amino acids. Trimming removed 1 base from V and 7 bases from J, with 11 bases in between. As DNA, the CDR3 is TGCAGTGCTAGAGCCATCAAGGGCCAGCCCCAGCATTTT. This codes for CSARAIKGQPQHF.

This clonotype has a handful of counts. The chain couples TRBV27 to TRBJ2-3, with D unclear. The CDR3 runs 14 residues. Germline CDR1 MNHEY, CDR2 SMNVEV (reference sequence). The germline V and J ends were trimmed by 2 bases and 6 bases, with 12 bases remaining between them. CDR3 protein: CASSLSTSADTQYF. CDR3 nucleotide sequence: TGTGCCAGCAGTTTAAGCACGAGTGCCGATACGCAGTATTTT.

In its sample, this clonotype was seen many times. V gene TRBV9 combines with J gene TRBJ2-5; D is possibly TRBD2 (6 bases). Germline CDR1 reads SGDLS; CDR2 reads YYNGEE. The CDR3 covers 15 residues. V lost 0 bases and J 5 bases, leaving 14 bases between the germline ends. The CDR3 DNA follows: TGTGCCAGCAGCGTAGCTTGGGGGACTCATGAGACCCAGTACTTC. Translation gives CASSVAWGTHETQYF.

This rearrangement joins TRBV20-1 to TRBJ1-6; TRBD1 might be the D (6 bases). V gave up 6 bases and J gave up 7 bases, with 22 bases separating them. Per the germline V gene, CDR1 is DFQATT and CDR2 is SNEGSKA (reference sequence). This CDR3 has 16 residues. CDR3 coding DNA: TGCAGTGCCCCGCCGGGGAGGGGGGTTTGGAATTCACCCCTCCACTTT. Translated: CSAPPGRGVWNSPLHF.

Many counts were recorded for this clonotype. The chain recombines TRBV20-1 with TRBJ2-5, with 10 bases identical to TRBD2. Germline V CDR1 and CDR2: DFQATT, SNEGSKA (reference sequence). CDR3 length equals 16 residues. V shed 5 bases and J 5 bases; nucleotides not matched to a gene: 14. The CDR3 protein is CSAPPPRSGRVETQYF. CDR3 nucleotide sequence: TGCAGTGCTCCTCCGCCCCGGAGCGGGAGGGTGGAGACCCAGTACTTC.

The chain recombines TRBV5-1 with TRBJ2-1, with D unclear. The V end lost 4 bases, the J end lost 1 base, and 9 bases lay between the germline ends. Germline lookup yields CDR1 SGHRS and CDR2 YFSETQ. CDR3 length: 14 residues. The CDR3 loop is CASSVDGSYNEQFF. The CDR3 DNA reads as TGCGCCAGCAGCGTGGACGGTTCCTACAATGAGCAGTTCTTC.

The DNA of the CDR3 is TGTGCCAGCAGCTTAGTCTCAGGACTTCTGGGAAACACCATATATTTT. It specifies CASSLVSGLLGNTIYF. V is TRBV7-2 and J is TRBJ1-3; D not resolved. Trimming left V 1 base short and J 4 bases short, with 14 bases between. Germline lookup yields CDR1 SGHTA and CDR2 FQGNSA. The CDR3 consists of 16 residues.